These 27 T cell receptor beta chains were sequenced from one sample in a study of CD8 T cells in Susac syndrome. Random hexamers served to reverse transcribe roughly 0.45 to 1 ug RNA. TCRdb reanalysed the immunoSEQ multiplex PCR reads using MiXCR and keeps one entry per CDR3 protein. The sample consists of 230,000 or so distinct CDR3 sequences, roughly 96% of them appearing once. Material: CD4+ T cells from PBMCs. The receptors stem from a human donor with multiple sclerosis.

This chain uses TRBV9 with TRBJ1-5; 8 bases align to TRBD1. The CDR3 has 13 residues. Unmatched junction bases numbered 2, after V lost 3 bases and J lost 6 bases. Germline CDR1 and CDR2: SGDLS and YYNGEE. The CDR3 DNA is TGTGCCAGCAGCGAGGGACAGGCTCAGCCCCAGCATTTT. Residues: CASSEGQAQPQHF.

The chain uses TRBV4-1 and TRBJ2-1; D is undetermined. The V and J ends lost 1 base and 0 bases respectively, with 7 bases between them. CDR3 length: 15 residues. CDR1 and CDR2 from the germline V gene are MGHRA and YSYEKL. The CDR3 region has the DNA TGCGCCAGCAGCCAAGCGGTGAGCTCCTACAATGAGCAGTTCTTC. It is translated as CASSQAVSSYNEQFF.

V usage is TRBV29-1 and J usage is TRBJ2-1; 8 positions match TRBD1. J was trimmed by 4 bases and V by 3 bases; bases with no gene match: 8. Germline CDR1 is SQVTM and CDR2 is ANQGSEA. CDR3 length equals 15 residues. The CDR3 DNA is TGCAGCGTTGACCAGGACAGGGAGGAATACAATGAGCAGTTCTTC. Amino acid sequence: CSVDQDREEYNEQFF.

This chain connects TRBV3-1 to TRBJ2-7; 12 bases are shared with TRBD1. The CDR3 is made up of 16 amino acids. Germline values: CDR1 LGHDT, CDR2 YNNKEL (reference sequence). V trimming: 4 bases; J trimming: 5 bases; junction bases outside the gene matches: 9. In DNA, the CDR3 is TGTGCCAGCAGCCTCTTATCCGGGACAGGGGGCAACGAGCAGTACTTC. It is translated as CASSLLSGTGGNEQYF.

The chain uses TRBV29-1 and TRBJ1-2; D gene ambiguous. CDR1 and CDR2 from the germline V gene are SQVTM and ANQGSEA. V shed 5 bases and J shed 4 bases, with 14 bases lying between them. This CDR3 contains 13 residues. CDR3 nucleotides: TGCAGCGTTCTTTGGCAGAGCGTCTATGGCTACACCTTC. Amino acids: CSVLWQSVYGYTF.

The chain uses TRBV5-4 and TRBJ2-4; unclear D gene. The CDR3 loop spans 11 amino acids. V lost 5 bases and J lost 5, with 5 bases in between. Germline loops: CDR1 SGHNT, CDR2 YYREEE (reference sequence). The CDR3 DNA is TGTGCCAGCAGTCCCCAAAACATTCAGTACTTC. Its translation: CASSPQNIQYF.

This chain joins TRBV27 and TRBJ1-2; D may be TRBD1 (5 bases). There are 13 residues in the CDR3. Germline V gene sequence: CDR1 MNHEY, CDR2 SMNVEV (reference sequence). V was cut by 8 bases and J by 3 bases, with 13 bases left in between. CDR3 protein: CASGFQGYYGYTF. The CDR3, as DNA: TGTGCCAGCGGATTTCAGGGATACTATGGCTACACCTTC.

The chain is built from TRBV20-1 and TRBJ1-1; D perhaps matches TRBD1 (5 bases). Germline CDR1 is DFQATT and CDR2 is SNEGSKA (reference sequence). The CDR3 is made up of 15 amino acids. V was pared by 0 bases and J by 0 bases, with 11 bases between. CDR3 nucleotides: TGCAGTGCTAGAGATCCGGGGGTTCTGAACACTGAAGCTTTCTTT. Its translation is CSARDPGVLNTEAFF.

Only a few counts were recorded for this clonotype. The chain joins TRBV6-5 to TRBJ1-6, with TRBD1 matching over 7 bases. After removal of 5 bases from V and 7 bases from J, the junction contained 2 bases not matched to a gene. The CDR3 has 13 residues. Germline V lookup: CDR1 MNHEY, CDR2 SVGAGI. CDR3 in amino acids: CASSQQGNSPLHF. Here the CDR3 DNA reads TGTGCCAGCAGTCAACAGGGGAATTCACCCCTCCACTTT.

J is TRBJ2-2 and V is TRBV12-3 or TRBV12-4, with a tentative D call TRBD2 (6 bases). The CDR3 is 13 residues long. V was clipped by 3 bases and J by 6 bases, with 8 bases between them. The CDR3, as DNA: TGTGCCAGCAGTTTCTCGGGGGCCGGGGAGCTGTTTTTT. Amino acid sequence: CASSFSGAGELFF.

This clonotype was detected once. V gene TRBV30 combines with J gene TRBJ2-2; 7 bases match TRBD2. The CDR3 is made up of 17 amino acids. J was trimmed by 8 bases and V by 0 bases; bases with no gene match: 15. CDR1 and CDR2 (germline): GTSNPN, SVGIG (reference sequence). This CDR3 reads CAWSVQVGGRGRGELFF. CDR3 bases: TGTGCCTGGAGTGTACAGGTTGGCGGGAGAGGGCGTGGGGAGCTGTTTTTT.

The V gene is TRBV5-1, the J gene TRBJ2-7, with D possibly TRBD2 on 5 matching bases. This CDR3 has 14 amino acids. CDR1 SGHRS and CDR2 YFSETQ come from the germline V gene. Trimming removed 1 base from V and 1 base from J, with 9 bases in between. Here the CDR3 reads CASSLSRGSYEQYF. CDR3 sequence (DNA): TGCGCCAGCAGCTTGTCCCGGGGATCCTACGAGCAGTACTTC.

The CDR3 DNA follows: TGTGCCACCAGTGATTCCGATGTTGGTCAGCCCCAGCATTTT. Protein product: CATSDSDVGQPQHF. This sequence joins TRBV24-1 and TRBJ1-5; D gene uncertain. Germline CDR1 KGHDR, CDR2 SFDVKD. The CDR3 contains 14 residues. V was trimmed by 2 bases and J by 6 bases, leaving 10 bases between them.

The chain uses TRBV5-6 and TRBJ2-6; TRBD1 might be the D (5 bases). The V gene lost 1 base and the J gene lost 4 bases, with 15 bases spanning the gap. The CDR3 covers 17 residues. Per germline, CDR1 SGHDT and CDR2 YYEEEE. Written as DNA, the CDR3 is TGTGCCAGCAGCTTGAGGTTAGGGGCTACCGGGGCCAACGTCCTGACTTTC. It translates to CASSLRLGATGANVLTF.

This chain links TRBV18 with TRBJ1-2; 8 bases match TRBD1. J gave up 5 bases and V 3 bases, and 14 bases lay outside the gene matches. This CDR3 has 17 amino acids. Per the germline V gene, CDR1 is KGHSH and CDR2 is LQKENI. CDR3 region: CASSPFVDRVDGYGYTF. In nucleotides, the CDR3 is TGTGCCAGCTCACCGTTTGTGGACAGGGTCGATGGGTATGGCTACACCTTC.

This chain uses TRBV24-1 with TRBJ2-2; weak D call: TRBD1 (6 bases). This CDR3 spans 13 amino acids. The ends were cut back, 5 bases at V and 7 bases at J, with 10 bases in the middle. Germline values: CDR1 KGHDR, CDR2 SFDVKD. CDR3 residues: CATSAGVSGELFF. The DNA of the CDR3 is TGTGCCACCAGTGCAGGGGTCAGCGGGGAGCTGTTTTTT.

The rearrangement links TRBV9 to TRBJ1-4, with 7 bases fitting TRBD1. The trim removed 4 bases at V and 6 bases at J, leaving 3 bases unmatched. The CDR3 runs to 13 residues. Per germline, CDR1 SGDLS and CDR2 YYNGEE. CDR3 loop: CASSRTGDEKLFF. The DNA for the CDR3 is TGTGCCAGCAGCCGTACAGGGGATGAAAAACTGTTTTTT.

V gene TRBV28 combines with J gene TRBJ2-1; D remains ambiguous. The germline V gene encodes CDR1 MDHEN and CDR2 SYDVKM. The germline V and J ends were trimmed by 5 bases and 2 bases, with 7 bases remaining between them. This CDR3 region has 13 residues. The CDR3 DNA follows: TGTGCCAGCAGTCCACGGCCCTACAATGAGCAGTTCTTC. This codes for CASSPRPYNEQFF.

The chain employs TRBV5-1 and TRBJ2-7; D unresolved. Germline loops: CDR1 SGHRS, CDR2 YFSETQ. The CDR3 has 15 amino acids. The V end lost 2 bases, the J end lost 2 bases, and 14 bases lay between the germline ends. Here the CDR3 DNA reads TGCGCCAGCAGCTTTAGCCCGACGGCCACCTACGAGCAGTACTTC. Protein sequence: CASSFSPTATYEQYF. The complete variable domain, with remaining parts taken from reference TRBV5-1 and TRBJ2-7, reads KAGVTQTPRYLIKTRGQQVTLSCSPISGHRSVSWYQQTPGQGLQFLFEYFSETQRNKGNFPGRFSGRQFSNSRSEMNVSTLELGDSALYLCASSFSPTATYEQYFGPGTRLTVT.

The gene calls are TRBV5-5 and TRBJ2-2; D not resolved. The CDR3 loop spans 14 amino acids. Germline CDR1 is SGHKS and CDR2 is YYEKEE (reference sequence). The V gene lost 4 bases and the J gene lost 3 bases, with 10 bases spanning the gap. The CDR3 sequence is CASSGGPDTGELFF. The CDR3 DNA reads TGTGCCAGCAGCGGTGGGCCGGACACCGGGGAGCTGTTTTTT.

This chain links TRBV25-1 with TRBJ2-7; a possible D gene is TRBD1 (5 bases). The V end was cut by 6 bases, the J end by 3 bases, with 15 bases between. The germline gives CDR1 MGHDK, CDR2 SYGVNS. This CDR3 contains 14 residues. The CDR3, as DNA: TGTGCCAGCAGACCCCGGTGGACAAACTACGAGCAGTACTTC. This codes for CASRPRWTNYEQYF.

As DNA, the CDR3 is TGTGCCAGCACCCCCTTAGGGAACTCATATAATTCACCCCTCCACTTT. Protein product: CASTPLGNSYNSPLHF. The genes are TRBV7-9 and TRBJ1-6, with no clear D. Trimming took 7 bases from V and 4 from J, leaving 17 bases between them. Germline V gives CDR1 SEHNR, CDR2 FQNEAQ (reference sequence). This CDR3 is built from 16 residues.

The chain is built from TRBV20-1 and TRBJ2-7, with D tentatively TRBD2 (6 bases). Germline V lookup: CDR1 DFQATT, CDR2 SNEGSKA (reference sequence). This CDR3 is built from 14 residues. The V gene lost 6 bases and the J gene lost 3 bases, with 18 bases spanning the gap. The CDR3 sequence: CSATPRGRLYEQYF. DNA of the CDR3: TGCAGTGCGACGCCCCGGGGGAGGCTCTACGAGCAGTACTTC.

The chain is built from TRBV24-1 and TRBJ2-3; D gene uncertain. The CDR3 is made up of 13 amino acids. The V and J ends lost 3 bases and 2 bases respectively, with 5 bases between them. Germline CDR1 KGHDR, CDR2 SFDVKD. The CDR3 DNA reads TGTGCCACCAGTGATCGGAACACAGATACGCAGTATTTT. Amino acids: CATSDRNTDTQYF.

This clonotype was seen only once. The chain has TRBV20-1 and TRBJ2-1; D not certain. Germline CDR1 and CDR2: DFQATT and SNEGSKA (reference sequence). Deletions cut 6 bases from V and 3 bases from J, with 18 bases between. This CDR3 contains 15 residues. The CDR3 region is CSAPVLTSNYNEQFF. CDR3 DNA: TGCAGTGCCCCGGTGCTGACAAGTAACTACAATGAGCAGTTCTTC.

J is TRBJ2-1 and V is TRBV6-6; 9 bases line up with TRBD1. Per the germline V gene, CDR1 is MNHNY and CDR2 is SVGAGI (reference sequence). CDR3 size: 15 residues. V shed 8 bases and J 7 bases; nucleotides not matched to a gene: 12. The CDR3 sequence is CASARTGTGLNEQFF. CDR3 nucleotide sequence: TGTGCCAGCGCTCGAACTGGGACAGGGTTGAATGAGCAGTTCTTC.

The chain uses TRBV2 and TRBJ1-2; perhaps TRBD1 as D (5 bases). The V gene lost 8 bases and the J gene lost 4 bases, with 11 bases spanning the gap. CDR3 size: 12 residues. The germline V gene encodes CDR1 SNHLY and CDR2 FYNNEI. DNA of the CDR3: TGTGCCAGCGGATTCGGGGCCTATGGCTACACCTTC. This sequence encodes CASGFGAYGYTF.